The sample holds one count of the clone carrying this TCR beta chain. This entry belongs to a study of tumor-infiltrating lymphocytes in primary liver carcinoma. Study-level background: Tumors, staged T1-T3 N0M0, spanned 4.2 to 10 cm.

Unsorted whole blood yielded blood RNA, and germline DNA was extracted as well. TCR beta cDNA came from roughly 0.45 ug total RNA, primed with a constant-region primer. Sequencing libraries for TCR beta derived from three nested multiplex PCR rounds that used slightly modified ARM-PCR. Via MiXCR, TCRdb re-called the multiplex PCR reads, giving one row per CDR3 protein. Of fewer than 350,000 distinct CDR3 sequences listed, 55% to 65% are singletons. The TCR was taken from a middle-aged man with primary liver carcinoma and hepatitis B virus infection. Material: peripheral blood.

CDR3 protein: CASEGEGDEQYF. The CDR3 bases are TGTGCCAGCGAAGGAGAGGGCGACGAGCAGTACTTC. V and J are TRBV6-5 and TRBJ2-7; possible D gene TRBD2, 5 bases. CDR1 and CDR2 (germline): MNHEY, SVGAGI. The CDR3 runs to 12 residues. The V gene lost 8 bases and the J gene lost 5 bases, with 13 bases spanning the gap.